This TCR beta chain was documented in a study of cytomegalovirus exposure and HLA in healthy donors. In the study overall: As an earlier analysis found, about 190 million T cells yielded some 120 million unique TCR beta sequences. General study points: Most CMV-associated TCR beta chains were later found to appear HLA-restricted. After further analysis at a later stage, 16,951 TCR beta sequences were associated with HLA alleles at 0.05 false discovery rate.

This clone was found once. The antigen remains unidentified. The length of the CDR3 is 17 residues. The PCR employed 60 Vbeta primers together with 13 Jbeta primers. TCRdb's table, derived via immunoSEQ multiplex PCR, lists solely in-frame clones and lacks some. The table records roughly 180,000 clones, 70% to 80% of them present only once. The sequence derives from a man between 18 and 35 years old in good health and CMV-seronegative. The chain is built from TRBV21-1 and TRBJ1-1; the table names TRBD1, a call not compared with the DNA. TRBV21-1 is labeled a pseudogene. Sample: PBMCs. In nucleotides, the CDR3 is TGTGCCAGCAGCACCCGGACAGGATACTCCTTGAACACTGAAGCTTTCTTT. Its protein is CASSTRTGYSLNTEAFF.